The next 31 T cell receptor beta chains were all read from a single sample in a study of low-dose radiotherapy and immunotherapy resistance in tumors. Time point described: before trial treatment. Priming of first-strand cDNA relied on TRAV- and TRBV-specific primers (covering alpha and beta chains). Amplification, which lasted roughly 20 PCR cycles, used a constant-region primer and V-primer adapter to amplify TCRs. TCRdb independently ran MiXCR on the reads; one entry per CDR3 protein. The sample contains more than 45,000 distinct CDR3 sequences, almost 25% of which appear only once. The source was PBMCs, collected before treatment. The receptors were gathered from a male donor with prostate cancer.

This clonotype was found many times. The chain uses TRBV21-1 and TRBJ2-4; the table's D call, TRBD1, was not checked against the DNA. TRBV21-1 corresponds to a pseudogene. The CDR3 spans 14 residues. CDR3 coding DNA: TGTGCCAGCCGAGACAGGGGTGGCAAAAACATTCAGTACTTC. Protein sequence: CASRDRGGKNIQYF.

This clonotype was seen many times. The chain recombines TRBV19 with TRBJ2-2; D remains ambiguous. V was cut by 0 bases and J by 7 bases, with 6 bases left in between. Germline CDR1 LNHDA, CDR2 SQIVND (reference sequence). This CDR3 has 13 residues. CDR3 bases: TGTGCCAGTAGTATAGATGATAGCGGGGAGCTGTTTTTT. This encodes CASSIDDSGELFF. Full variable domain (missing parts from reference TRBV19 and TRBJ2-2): DGGITQSPKYLFRKEGQNVTLSCEQNLNHDAMYWYRQDPGQGLRLIYYSQIVNDFQKGDIAEGYSVSREKKESFPLTVTSAQKNPTAFYLCASSIDDSGELFFGEGSRLTVL.

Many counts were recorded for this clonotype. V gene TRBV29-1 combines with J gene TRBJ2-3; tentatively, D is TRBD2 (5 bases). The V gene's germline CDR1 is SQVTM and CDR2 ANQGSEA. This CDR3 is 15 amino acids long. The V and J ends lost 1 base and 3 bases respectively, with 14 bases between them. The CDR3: CSVEVVRVGTDTQYF. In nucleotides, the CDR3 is TGCAGCGTTGAAGTGGTGCGGGTTGGAACAGATACGCAGTATTTT.

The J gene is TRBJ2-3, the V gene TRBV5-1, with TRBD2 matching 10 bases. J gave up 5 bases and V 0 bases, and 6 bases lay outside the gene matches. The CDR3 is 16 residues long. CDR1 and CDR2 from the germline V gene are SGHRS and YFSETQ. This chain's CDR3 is CASSLDASGRGDTQYF. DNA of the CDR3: TGCGCCAGCAGCTTGGATGCTAGCGGGAGAGGAGATACGCAGTATTTT.

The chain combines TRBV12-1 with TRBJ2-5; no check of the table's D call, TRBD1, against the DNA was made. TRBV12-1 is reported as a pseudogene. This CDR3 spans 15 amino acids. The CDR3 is CASSGQSLSSETQYF. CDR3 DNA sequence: TGTGCCAGCAGCGGACAGTCACTCTCATCGGAGACCCAGTACTTC.

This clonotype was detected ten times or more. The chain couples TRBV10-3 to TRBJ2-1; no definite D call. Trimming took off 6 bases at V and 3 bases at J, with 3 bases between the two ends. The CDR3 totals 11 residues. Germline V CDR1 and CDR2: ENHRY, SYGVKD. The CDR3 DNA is TGTGCCATCAGAGACTACAATGAGCAGTTCTTC. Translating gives CAIRDYNEQFF.

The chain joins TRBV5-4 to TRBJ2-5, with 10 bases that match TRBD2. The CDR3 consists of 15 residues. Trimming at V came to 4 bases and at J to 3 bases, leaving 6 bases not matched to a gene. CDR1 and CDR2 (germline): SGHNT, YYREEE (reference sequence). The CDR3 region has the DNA TGTGCCAGCAGCGGCACAGCGGGGGGGGAAGAGACCCAGTACTTC. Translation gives CASSGTAGGEETQYF.

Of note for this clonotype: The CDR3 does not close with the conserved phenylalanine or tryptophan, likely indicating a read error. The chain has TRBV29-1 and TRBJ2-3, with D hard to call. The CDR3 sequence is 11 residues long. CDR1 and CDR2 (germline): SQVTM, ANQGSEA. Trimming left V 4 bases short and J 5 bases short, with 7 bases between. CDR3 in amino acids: CSVVWLDTQYS. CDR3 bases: TGCAGCGTTGTCTGGTTAGATACGCAGTATTCT.

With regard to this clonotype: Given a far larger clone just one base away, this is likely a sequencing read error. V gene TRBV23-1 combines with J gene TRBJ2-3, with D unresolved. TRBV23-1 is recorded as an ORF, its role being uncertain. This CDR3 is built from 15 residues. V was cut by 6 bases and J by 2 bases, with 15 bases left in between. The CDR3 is CASSLEVGNTDTQYF. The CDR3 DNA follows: TGCGCCAGCAGCTTGGAAGTGGGGAACACAGATACGCAGTATTTT.

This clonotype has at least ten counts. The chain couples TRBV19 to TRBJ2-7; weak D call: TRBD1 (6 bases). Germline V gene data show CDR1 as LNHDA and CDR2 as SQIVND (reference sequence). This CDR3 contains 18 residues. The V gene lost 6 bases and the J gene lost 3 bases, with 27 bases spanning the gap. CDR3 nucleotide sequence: TGTGCCAGTAGCCCAGAGCTTCTATGGGACAAGGGTTTCTACGAGCAGTACTTC. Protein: CASSPELLWDKGFYEQYF.

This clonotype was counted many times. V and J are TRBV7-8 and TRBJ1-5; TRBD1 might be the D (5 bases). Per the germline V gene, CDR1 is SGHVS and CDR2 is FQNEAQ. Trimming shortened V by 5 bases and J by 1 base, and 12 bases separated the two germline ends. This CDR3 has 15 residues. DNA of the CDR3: TGTGCCAGCAGCCTGGGGACGGCAAGCAATCAGCCCCAGCATTTT. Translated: CASSLGTASNQPQHF.

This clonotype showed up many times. CDR3 amino acids: CASSERGLGGIAYEQYF. The CDR3 DNA is TGTGCCAGCAGTGAAAGGGGGTTGGGTGGGATTGCCTACGAGCAGTACTTC. This chain connects TRBV6-1 to TRBJ2-7; D possibly corresponds to TRBD1 (6 bases). V lost 2 bases to trimming and J lost 2 bases, with 19 bases between them. The germline CDR1 and CDR2 sequences are MNHNS and SASEGT. The CDR3 contains 17 residues.

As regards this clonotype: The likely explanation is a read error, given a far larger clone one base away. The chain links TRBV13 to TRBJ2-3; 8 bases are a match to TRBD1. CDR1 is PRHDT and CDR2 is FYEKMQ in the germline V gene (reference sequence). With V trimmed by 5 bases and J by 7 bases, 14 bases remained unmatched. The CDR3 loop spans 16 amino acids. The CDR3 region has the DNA TGTGCCAGCAGCGCCAGTCTGGGACAGGTCCCCTATACGCAGTATTTT. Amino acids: CASSASLGQVPYTQYF.

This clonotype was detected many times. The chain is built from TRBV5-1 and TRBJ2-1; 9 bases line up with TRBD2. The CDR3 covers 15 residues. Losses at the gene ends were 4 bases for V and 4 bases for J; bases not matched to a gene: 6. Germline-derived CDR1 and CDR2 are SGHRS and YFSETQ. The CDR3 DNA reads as TGCGCCAGCAGCGACGGGACTAGCAAATACAATGAGCAGTTCTTC. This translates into CASSDGTSKYNEQFF.

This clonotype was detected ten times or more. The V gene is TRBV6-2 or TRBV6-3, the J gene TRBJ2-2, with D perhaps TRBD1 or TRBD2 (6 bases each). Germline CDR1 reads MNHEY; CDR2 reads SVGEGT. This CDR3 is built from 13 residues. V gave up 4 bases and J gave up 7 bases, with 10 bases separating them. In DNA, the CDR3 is TGTGCCAGCAGTTTCGGGGGCTTCGGGGAGCTGTTTTTT. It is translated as CASSFGGFGELFF.

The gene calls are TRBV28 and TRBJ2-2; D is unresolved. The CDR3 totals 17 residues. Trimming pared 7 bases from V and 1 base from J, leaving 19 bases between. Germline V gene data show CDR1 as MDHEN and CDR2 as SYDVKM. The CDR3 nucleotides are TGTGCCAGCAACGACCCTCTGGAAAGGATGAACACCGGGGAGCTGTTTTTT. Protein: CASNDPLERMNTGELFF.

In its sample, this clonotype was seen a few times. The CDR3 coding sequence is TGTGCCAGCAGTTTACCCTCGGGGAGGGTTGATGAGCAGTTCTTC. Its translation: CASSLPSGRVDEQFF. This chain uses TRBV27 with TRBJ2-1, with 7 bases matching TRBD2. Germline CDR1 and CDR2: MNHEY and SMNVEV (reference sequence). The CDR3 contains 15 residues. The ends lost 2 bases at V and 8 bases at J; junction bases unmatched: 9.

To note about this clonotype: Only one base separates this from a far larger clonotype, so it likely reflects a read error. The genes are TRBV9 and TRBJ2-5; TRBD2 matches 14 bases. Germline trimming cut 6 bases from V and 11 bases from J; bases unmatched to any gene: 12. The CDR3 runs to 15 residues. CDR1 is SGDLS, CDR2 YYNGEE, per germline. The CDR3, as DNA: TGTGCCAGCAACACTCGAGGGACTAGCGGGGGTGAGCAGTACTTC. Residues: CASNTRGTSGGEQYF.

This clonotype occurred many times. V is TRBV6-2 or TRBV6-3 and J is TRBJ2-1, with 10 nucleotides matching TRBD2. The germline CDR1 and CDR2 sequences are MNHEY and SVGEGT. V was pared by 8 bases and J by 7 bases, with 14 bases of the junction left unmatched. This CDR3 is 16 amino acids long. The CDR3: CASLRVAGGPGNEQFF. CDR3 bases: TGTGCCAGCCTACGGGTAGCGGGAGGTCCGGGGAATGAGCAGTTCTTC.

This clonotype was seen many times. CDR3 nucleotide sequence: TGCGCCAGCAGCTTCGGACTAGCGGGGGGGCCGAACACCGGGGAGCTGTTTTTT. Translated, it gives CASSFGLAGGPNTGELFF. This chain joins TRBV5-1 and TRBJ2-2, with TRBD2 identical over 15 bases. Unmatched junction bases numbered 2, after V lost 2 bases and J lost 0 bases. This CDR3 is 18 amino acids long. The germline V gene has CDR1 SGHRS and CDR2 YFSETQ.

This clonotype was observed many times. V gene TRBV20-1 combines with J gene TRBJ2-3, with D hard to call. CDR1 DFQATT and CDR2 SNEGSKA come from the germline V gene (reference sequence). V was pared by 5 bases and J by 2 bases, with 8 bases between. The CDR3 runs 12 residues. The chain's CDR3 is CSAPPVTDTQYF. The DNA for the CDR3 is TGCAGTGCTCCCCCGGTCACAGATACGCAGTATTTT.

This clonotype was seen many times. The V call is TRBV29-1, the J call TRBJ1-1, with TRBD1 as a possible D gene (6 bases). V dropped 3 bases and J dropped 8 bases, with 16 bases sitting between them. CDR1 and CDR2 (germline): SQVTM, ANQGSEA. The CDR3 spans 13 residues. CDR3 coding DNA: TGCAGCGTTGAGCTACCCGGGACAATCGAAGCTTTCTTT. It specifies CSVELPGTIEAFF.

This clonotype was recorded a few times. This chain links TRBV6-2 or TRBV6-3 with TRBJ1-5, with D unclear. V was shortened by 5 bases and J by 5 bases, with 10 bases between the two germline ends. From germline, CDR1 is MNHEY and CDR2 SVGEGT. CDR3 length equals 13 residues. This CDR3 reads CASSETNHQPQHF. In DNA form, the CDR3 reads TGTGCCAGCAGTGAGACAAACCATCAGCCCCAGCATTTT.

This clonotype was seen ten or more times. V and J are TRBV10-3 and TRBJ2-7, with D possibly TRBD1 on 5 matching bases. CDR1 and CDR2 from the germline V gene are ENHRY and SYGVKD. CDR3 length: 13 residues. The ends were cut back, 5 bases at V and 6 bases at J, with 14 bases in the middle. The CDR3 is CAISSSDGAEQYF. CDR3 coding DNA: TGTGCCATCAGTTCTTCCGATGGGGCCGAGCAGTACTTC.

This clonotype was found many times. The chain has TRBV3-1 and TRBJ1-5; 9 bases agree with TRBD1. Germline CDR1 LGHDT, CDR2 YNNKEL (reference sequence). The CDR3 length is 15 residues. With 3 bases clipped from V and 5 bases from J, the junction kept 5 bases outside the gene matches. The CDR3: CASSQGQGGYQPQHF. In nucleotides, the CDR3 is TGTGCCAGCAGCCAGGGACAGGGAGGGTATCAGCCCCAGCATTTT.

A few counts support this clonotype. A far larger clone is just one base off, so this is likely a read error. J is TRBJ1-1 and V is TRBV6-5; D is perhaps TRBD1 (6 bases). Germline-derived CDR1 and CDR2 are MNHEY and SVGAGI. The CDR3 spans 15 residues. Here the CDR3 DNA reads TGTGCCAGCCGTTACTCATTAACAGGGATCACTGAAGCTTTCTTT. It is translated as CASRYSLTGITEAFF.

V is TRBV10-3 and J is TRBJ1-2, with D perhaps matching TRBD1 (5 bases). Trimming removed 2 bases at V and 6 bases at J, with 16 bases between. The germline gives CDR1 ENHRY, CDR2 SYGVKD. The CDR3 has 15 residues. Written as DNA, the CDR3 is TGTGCCATCAGTGAGCCCGGGACGGCTAGCGATGGCTACACCTTC. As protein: CAISEPGTASDGYTF.

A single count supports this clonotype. The CDR3 loop reads CASSAGRGLGFKQYF. CDR3 nucleotide sequence: TGTGCCAGCAGTGCGGGCAGGGGTCTTGGTTTTAAGCAGTACTTC. The V call is TRBV2, the J call TRBJ2-7; D might be TRBD1 (6 bases). Germline V CDR1 and CDR2: SNHLY, FYNNEI. The CDR3 spans 15 residues. V dropped 4 bases and J dropped 8 bases, with 21 bases sitting between them.

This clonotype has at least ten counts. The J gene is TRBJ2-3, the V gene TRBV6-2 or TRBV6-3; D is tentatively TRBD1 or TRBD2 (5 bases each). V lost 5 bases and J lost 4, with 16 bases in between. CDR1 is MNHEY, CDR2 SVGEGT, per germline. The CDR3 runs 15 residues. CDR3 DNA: TGTGCCAGCAGTCGCCTTGAGGGGTTGCCAGATACGCAGTATTTT. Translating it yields CASSRLEGLPDTQYF.

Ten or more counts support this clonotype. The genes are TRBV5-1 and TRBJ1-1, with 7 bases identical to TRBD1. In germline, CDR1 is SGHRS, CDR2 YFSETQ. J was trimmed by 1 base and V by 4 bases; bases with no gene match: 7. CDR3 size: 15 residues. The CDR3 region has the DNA TGCGCCAGCAGCCCTGGGGGGACAGCGAACACTGAAGCTTTCTTT. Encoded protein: CASSPGGTANTEAFF.

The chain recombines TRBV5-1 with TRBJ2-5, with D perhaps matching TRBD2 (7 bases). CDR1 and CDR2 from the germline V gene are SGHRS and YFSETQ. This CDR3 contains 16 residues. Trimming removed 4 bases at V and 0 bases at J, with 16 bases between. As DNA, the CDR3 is TGCGCCAGCAGCGAGGGGGTAGCGGGCAACCAAGAGACCCAGTACTTC. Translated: CASSEGVAGNQETQYF. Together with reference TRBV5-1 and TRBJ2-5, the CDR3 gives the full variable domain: KAGVTQTPRYLIKTRGQQVTLSCSPISGHRSVSWYQQTPGQGLQFLFEYFSETQRNKGNFPGRFSGRQFSNSRSEMNVSTLELGDSALYLCASSEGVAGNQETQYFGPGTRLLVL.